The 9 T cell receptor beta chains below all came from one sample that was sequenced in a study of blood T cell repertoires in COVID-19. The table came from immunoSEQ multiplex PCR; TCRdb's copy has only in-frame clones and leaves some out. The table lists roughly 260,000 clones, 82% of them singletons. The sample taken for sequencing was peripheral blood. The receptors come from a woman aged 70-85 years with acute or convalescent COVID-19.

The chain recombines TRBV19 with TRBJ2-1; 9 positions agree with TRBD2. In germline, CDR1 is LNHDA, CDR2 SQIVND (reference sequence). V lost 5 bases to trimming and J lost 4 bases; unmatched junction nucleotides: 9. The CDR3 extends over 16 amino acids. The CDR3 DNA reads TGTGCCAGTAGTCCCCTGGGAAGCGGGGGGTACAATGAGCAGTTCTTC. Residues: CASSPLGSGGYNEQFF.

The J gene is TRBJ1-2, the V gene TRBV10-2; tentatively, D is TRBD1 (5 bases). The ends were cut back, 3 bases at V and 8 bases at J, with 19 bases in the middle. This CDR3 has 15 amino acids. The germline V gene encodes CDR1 WSHSY and CDR2 SAAADI. The DNA for the CDR3 is TGCGCCAGCAGTGATGGTTTGGGGGGAATAGGCGGCTACACCTTC. Protein sequence: CASSDGLGGIGGYTF.

This clone was seen a single time. The gene calls are TRBV6-5 and TRBJ2-5, with 14 nucleotides matching TRBD2. CDR1 is MNHEY, CDR2 SVGAGI, per germline. This CDR3 comprises 15 residues. The V segment lost 6 bases and the J segment 4 bases; nucleotides outside the gene matches: 4. CDR3 in DNA: TGTGCCAGCAGGGGACTAGCGGGGGTTGGAGAGACCCAGTACTTC. Amino acid sequence: CASRGLAGVGETQYF.

The genes are TRBV7-2 and TRBJ2-5; 7 nucleotides align to TRBD2. V trimming: 5 bases; J trimming: 4 bases; junction bases outside the gene matches: 16. Germline V gene data show CDR1 as SGHTA and CDR2 as FQGNSA. The CDR3 runs to 17 residues. This CDR3 reads CASSPRIRGGGGETQYF. The CDR3 region has the DNA TGTGCCAGCAGCCCAAGAATACGCGGGGGAGGAGGAGAGACCCAGTACTTC. Full variable domain (outside the CDR3, taken from reference TRBV7-2 and TRBJ2-5): GAGVSQSPSNKVTEKGKDVELRCDPISGHTALYWYRQSLGQGLEFLIYFQGNSAPDKSGLPSDRFSAERTGGSVSTLTIQRTQQEDSAVYLCASSPRIRGGGGETQYFGPGTRLLVL.

This clone was counted a few times. The chain has TRBV6-5 and TRBJ1-1; D is perhaps TRBD1 (5 bases). Germline CDR1 is MNHEY and CDR2 is SVGAGI. CDR3 size: 12 residues. V gave up 8 bases and J gave up 6 bases, with 13 bases separating them. CDR3 in amino acids: CASRFGGSEAFF. DNA of the CDR3: TGTGCCAGCCGATTCGGGGGTTCTGAAGCTTTCTTT.

This clone appeared once. V gene TRBV6-1 combines with J gene TRBJ1-2; 7 positions agree with TRBD1. The CDR3 runs to 12 residues. V lost 3 bases, J lost 10 bases, and 5 bases stayed unmatched. Germline V gene data show CDR1 as MNHNS and CDR2 as SASEGT. CDR3 coding DNA: TGTGCCAGCAGTGACCAGGGGACAGTCTACACCTTC. Protein sequence: CASSDQGTVYTF.

The rearrangement uses TRBV19 and TRBJ1-2; no definite D call. The CDR3 consists of 16 residues. Germline V gene lookup returns CDR1 LNHDA and CDR2 SQIVND (reference sequence). V was trimmed by 4 bases and J by 7 bases, leaving 22 bases between them. Here the CDR3 reads CASSNGIHGSNSGYTF. DNA for the CDR3: TGTGCCAGTAGTAACGGGATCCACGGGAGTAACAGTGGCTACACCTTC.

The chain links TRBV28 to TRBJ2-7, with D maybe TRBD1 (6 bases). CDR3 length: 16 amino acids. Germline V gene data show CDR1 as MDHEN and CDR2 as SYDVKM. Trimming cost V 3 bases and J 9 bases, with 24 bases left between them. CDR3 sequence reads: CASSFHPNPRDNWQYF. The CDR3 DNA reads as TGTGCCAGCAGTTTCCACCCAAACCCGAGGGACAACTGGCAGTACTTC.

The chain carries TRBV3-1 (or the pseudogene TRBV3-2) and TRBJ1-1, with D tentatively TRBD1 (5 bases). Germline V gives CDR1 LGHDT, CDR2 YNNKEL (reference sequence). The V gene lost 4 bases and the J gene lost 3 bases, with 9 bases spanning the gap. The CDR3 extends over 13 amino acids. In DNA, the CDR3 is TGTGCCAGCAGCCTCGGGGGGGACACTGAAGCTTTCTTT. This codes for CASSLGGDTEAFF.